The 20 T cell receptor beta chains presented below share a single source sample, sequenced in a study of T cell responses to AZD1222 COVID-19 vaccine. Some clones are missing from TCRdb's copy, which holds only in-frame ones; the method was immunoSEQ multiplex PCR. The sample lists 95,000 to 120,000 clones, roughly 90% occurring once. The sample in question was peripheral blood, obtained on day 0 of MenACWY control vaccination. All receptors come from an adult in good health.

The chain couples TRBV4-2 to TRBJ2-3; D is perhaps TRBD2 (6 bases). The V end was cut by 0 bases, the J end by 1 base, with 8 bases between. Germline-derived CDR1 and CDR2 are LGHNA and YNFKEQ. The CDR3 loop spans 15 amino acids. This chain's CDR3 is CASSQEKRGTDTQYF. CDR3 bases: TGTGCCAGCAGCCAAGAAAAGCGGGGCACAGATACGCAGTATTTT.

The rearrangement joins TRBV7-9 to TRBJ2-7; 7 bases map to TRBD1. With V trimmed by 5 bases and J by 3 bases, 7 bases remained unmatched. Germline V lookup: CDR1 SEHNR, CDR2 FQNEAQ (reference sequence). The CDR3 has 14 residues. The CDR3 DNA reads as TGTGCCAGCAGCGTCCGGGACAGCAGCTACGAGCAGTACTTC. Its translation is CASSVRDSSYEQYF.

The chain employs TRBV28 and TRBJ2-7, with 7 bases fitting TRBD1. The CDR3 contains 13 residues. J was trimmed by 3 bases and V by 5 bases; bases with no gene match: 4. Germline CDR1 and CDR2: MDHEN and SYDVKM. The CDR3 region is CASSVNRGYEQYF. The CDR3 coding sequence is TGTGCCAGCAGTGTCAACAGGGGCTACGAGCAGTACTTC.

This sequence joins TRBV27 and TRBJ1-4, with D hard to call. The germline V gene has CDR1 MNHEY and CDR2 SMNVEV (reference sequence). The V end lost 2 bases, the J end lost 10 bases, and 14 bases lay between the germline ends. The CDR3 runs to 14 residues. CDR3 sequence: CASSLHQEKAKLFF. In DNA, the CDR3 is TGTGCCAGCAGTTTACACCAGGAGAAGGCAAAACTGTTTTTT.

The rearrangement links TRBV2 to TRBJ1-2, with 9 bases identical to TRBD1. With 8 bases clipped from V and 4 bases from J, the junction kept 8 bases outside the gene matches. The CDR3 covers 14 residues. Germline-derived CDR1 and CDR2 are SNHLY and FYNNEI. CDR3 in amino acids: CASVITGGAYGYTF. DNA for the CDR3: TGTGCCAGCGTAATAACAGGGGGCGCCTATGGCTACACCTTC.

The V gene is TRBV9, the J gene TRBJ2-1, with 9 bases that match TRBD2. The CDR3 is 13 amino acids. CDR1 and CDR2 (germline): SGDLS, YYNGEE. With V trimmed by 2 bases and J by 8 bases, 2 bases remained unmatched. The CDR3 spells CASSVRGGDEQFF. In DNA form, the CDR3 reads TGTGCCAGCAGCGTGCGGGGGGGCGATGAGCAGTTCTTC. Filled out from reference TRBV9 and TRBJ2-1, the complete variable domain reads DSGVTQTPKHLITATGQRVTLRCSPRSGDLSVYWYQQSLDQGLQFLIQYYNGEERAKGNILERFSAQQFPDLHSELNLSSLELGDSALYFCASSVRGGDEQFFGPGTRLTVL.

The V and J genes are TRBV9 and TRBJ1-1, with TRBD1 matching 9 bases. The length of the CDR3 is 16 residues. From germline, CDR1 is SGDLS and CDR2 YYNGEE. Trimming at V came to 3 bases and at J to 4 bases, leaving 10 bases not matched to a gene. DNA for the CDR3: TGTGCCAGCAGCGCCGCCGGACAGGGGCGAGGCACTGAAGCTTTCTTT. It is translated as CASSAAGQGRGTEAFF.

This chain uses TRBV6-5 with TRBJ2-7; 7 nucleotides agree with TRBD1. In germline, CDR1 is MNHEY, CDR2 SVGAGI. Trimming took 4 bases from V and 1 from J; bases not matched to a gene: 7. The CDR3 loop spans 15 amino acids. The CDR3 reads CASSSTGLGSYEQYF. DNA of the CDR3: TGTGCCAGCAGTTCGACAGGGCTTGGGTCCTACGAGCAGTACTTC.

The chain recombines TRBV18 with TRBJ2-1, with D possibly being TRBD1 (5 bases). The CDR3 is 16 amino acids. V shed 0 bases and J shed 5 bases, with 14 bases lying between them. In germline, CDR1 is KGHSH, CDR2 LQKENI. CDR3 sequence (DNA): TGTGCCAGCTCACCACCGGAGACAGCATTTCACAATGAGCAGTTCTTC. Translated: CASSPPETAFHNEQFF.

The gene calls are TRBV27 and TRBJ1-2; possibly TRBD1 for D (6 bases). CDR3 size: 15 residues. Germline V lookup: CDR1 MNHEY, CDR2 SMNVEV (reference sequence). Trimming took off 0 bases at V and 8 bases at J, with 16 bases between the two ends. The CDR3 region is CASSLSFLQGHGYTF. CDR3 in DNA: TGTGCCAGCAGTTTATCGTTCCTACAGGGACACGGCTACACCTTC.

The genes are TRBV27 and TRBJ1-4; D is ambiguous. Trimming removed 3 bases at V and 0 bases at J, with 5 bases between. This CDR3 has 14 amino acids. CDR1 is MNHEY and CDR2 is SMNVEV in the germline V gene (reference sequence). The DNA for the CDR3 is TGTGCCAGCAGTTTCCGATCAACTAATGAAAAACTGTTTTTT. Protein sequence: CASSFRSTNEKLFF.

Written as DNA, the CDR3 is TGTGCCAGTAGTATAGCAAGTGGGACTAGCGGGGGGAATGAGCAGTTCTTC. It encodes CASSIASGTSGGNEQFF. The chain employs TRBV19 and TRBJ2-1, with 15 positions matching TRBD2. The germline CDR1 and CDR2 sequences are LNHDA and SQIVND (reference sequence). The CDR3 covers 17 residues. The V segment lost 1 base and the J segment 7 bases; nucleotides outside the gene matches: 5.

The V and J genes are TRBV5-4 and TRBJ2-7; 10 bases align to TRBD2. Germline values: CDR1 SGHNT, CDR2 YYREEE (reference sequence). After removal of 4 bases from V and 2 bases from J, the junction contained 3 bases not matched to a gene. The CDR3 is 14 residues long. CDR3 in amino acids: CASSGAGGTYEQYF. In nucleotides, the CDR3 is TGTGCCAGCAGCGGAGCGGGGGGGACCTACGAGCAGTACTTC.

The rearrangement uses TRBV11-1 and TRBJ1-6; 9 nucleotides match TRBD1. Germline V gene sequence: CDR1 SGHAT, CDR2 FQDESV (reference sequence). The junction had 1 base not matched to a gene; V was cut back by 0 bases and J by 7 bases. The CDR3 is 15 amino acids. The CDR3, as DNA: TGTGCCAGCAGCTTAGCAGGGACAGGGAATTCACCCCTCCACTTT. Its protein product is CASSLAGTGNSPLHF. The full variable domain, with the rest looked up from reference TRBV11-1 and TRBJ1-6, is EAEVAQSPRYKITEKSQAVAFWCDPISGHATLYWYRQILGQGPELLVQFQDESVVDDSQLPKDRFSAERLKGVDSTLKIQPAELGDSAMYLCASSLAGTGNSPLHFGNGTRLTVT.

The V gene is TRBV19, the J gene TRBJ2-3; TRBD2 matches 7 bases. Germline V gene lookup returns CDR1 LNHDA and CDR2 SQIVND (reference sequence). CDR3 length: 16 residues. After removal of 5 bases from V and 4 bases from J, the junction contained 12 bases not matched to a gene. The CDR3 region is CASSGGESPRSDTQYF. The CDR3 bases are TGTGCCAGTAGTGGGGGGGAATCCCCTCGGTCAGATACGCAGTATTTT.

The J gene is TRBJ1-1, the V gene TRBV5-1, with D perhaps matching TRBD1 (5 bases). V gave up 3 bases and J gave up 4 bases, with 16 bases separating them. The germline V gene has CDR1 SGHRS and CDR2 YFSETQ. The CDR3 contains 15 residues. This chain's CDR3 is CASSSSGAQTTEAFF. CDR3 nucleotide sequence: TGCGCCAGCAGCTCGTCCGGGGCGCAGACCACTGAAGCTTTCTTT.

The V and J genes are TRBV29-1 and TRBJ1-1; D is unclear. The V gene's germline CDR1 is SQVTM and CDR2 ANQGSEA. The V and J ends lost 6 bases and 11 bases respectively, with 19 bases between them. This CDR3 is built from 12 residues. The CDR3 region is CSVPTFPQEAFF. The CDR3 DNA reads as TGCAGCGTCCCGACATTCCCCCAGGAGGCTTTCTTT.

The genes are TRBV7-9 and TRBJ1-2; D not certain. The V and J ends lost 1 base and 6 bases respectively, with 3 bases between them. The CDR3 length is 11 residues. CDR1 is SEHNR, CDR2 FQNEAQ, per germline (reference sequence). The CDR3, as DNA: TGTGCCAGCAGCTTAGGGAATGGCTACACCTTC. This translates into CASSLGNGYTF.

The V and J genes are TRBV27 and TRBJ2-7; D might be TRBD2 (6 bases). Trimming pared 4 bases from V and 3 bases from J, leaving 13 bases between. This CDR3 is 14 amino acids long. CDR1 is MNHEY, CDR2 SMNVEV, per germline (reference sequence). The CDR3, as DNA: TGTGCCAGCAGTTCGGAGGGGTCCATCTACGAGCAGTACTTC. The encoded protein is CASSSEGSIYEQYF.

The rearrangement uses TRBV6-1 and TRBJ1-6; TRBD1 is a possible D gene (6 bases). Per germline, CDR1 MNHNS and CDR2 SASEGT. The CDR3 sequence is 17 residues long. Trimming stripped 2 bases from V and 5 bases from J, with 16 bases between. CDR3 nucleotide sequence: TGTGCCAGCAGTGAAAAATTGGGGGGCGTCAATAATTCACCCCTCCACTTT. It is translated as CASSEKLGGVNNSPLHF.